At least ten counts were recorded for the clone carrying this T cell receptor (beta chain). All sequencing subjects had displayed CD8+CD57+ cell expansion on flow cytometry. The diagnosis in all patients was severe acquired aplastic anemia. The data stem from a study of CD8+CD57+ T cells in acquired aplastic anemia. Overall study: The study obtained an average of roughly 3 ug of DNA from sorted CD4+ and CD8+ cells.

The CDR3 extends over 15 amino acids. With 4 bases clipped from V and 5 bases from J, the junction kept 8 bases outside the gene matches. Germline V CDR1 and CDR2: SGDLS, YYNGEE. Profiling of TCR beta VDJ combinations and CDR3 sequences used genomic DNA as template. Each CDR3 protein is one row after TCRdb ran MiXCR on the reads. The table includes 150,000 to 200,000 distinct CDR3 sequences, around 52% detected once. V and J are TRBV9 and TRBJ2-1, with 8 bases identical to TRBD2. The sequencing sample was made of sorted CD4+, CD8+, or CD8+CD57+ T cells (not recorded which) from PBMCs. The receptor was isolated from a human donor with aplastic anemia. The CDR3 DNA is TGTGCCAGCAGCCTCAGCGGGAGTCAAAACAATGAGCAGTTCTTC. Residues: CASSLSGSQNNEQFF.